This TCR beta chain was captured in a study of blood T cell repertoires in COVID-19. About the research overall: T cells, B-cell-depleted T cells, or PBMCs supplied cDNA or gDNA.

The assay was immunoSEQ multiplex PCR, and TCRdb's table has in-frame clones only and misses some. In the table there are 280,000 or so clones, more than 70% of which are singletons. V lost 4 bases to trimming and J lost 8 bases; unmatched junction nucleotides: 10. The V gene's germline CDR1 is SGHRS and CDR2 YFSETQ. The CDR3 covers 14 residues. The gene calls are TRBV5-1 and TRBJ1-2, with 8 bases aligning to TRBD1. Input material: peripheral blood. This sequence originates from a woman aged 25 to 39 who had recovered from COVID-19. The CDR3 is CASSPESDRDGYTF. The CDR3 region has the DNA TGCGCCAGCAGCCCGGAATCGGACAGGGACGGCTACACCTTC.